This passage covers 4 T cell receptor beta chains from one sample sequenced in a study of OX40 agonist ivuxolimab in advanced cancers. The repertoire was sequenced with immunoSEQ multiplex PCR; TCRdb's copy has only in-frame clones and lacks some. The repertoire holds roughly 80,000 clones, with 65% to 90% as singletons. The sample consisted of CD4+ or CD8+ T cells sorted from blood, taken in a trial of the OX40 agonist ivuxolimab. The origin of the receptors is an adult with an advanced solid tumor such as melanoma, head and neck, liver or kidney cancer.

This clone has only one observation. The chain carries TRBV28 and TRBJ2-3, with TRBD1 matching 11 bases. Trimming took 7 bases from V and 6 from J; bases not matched to a gene: 12. The germline V gene has CDR1 MDHEN and CDR2 SYDVKM. This CDR3 contains 16 residues. The CDR3 DNA is TGTGCCAGCATGTTTTCGGGACAGGGGGGGGCCGATACGCAGTATTTT. It yields the protein CASMFSGQGGADTQYF.

The chain joins TRBV7-9 to TRBJ2-2, with D possibly TRBD2 on 5 matching bases. V dropped 1 base and J dropped 6 bases, with 12 bases sitting between them. Germline values: CDR1 SEHNR, CDR2 FQNEAQ (reference sequence). The CDR3 loop spans 15 amino acids. The CDR3 coding sequence is TGTGCCAGCAGCTTAGGAGGGTCGCTCGCCGGGGAGCTGTTTTTT. Translation gives CASSLGGSLAGELFF.

This clone was detected only once. In DNA, the CDR3 is TGTGCCAGCAGTTACGGGCAGCATAATGAAAAACTGTTTTTT. Amino acids: CASSYGQHNEKLFF. The chain recombines TRBV6-6 with TRBJ1-4; unclear D gene. Deletions cut 2 bases from V and 4 bases from J, with 8 bases between. Germline loops: CDR1 MNHNY, CDR2 SVGAGI (reference sequence). The CDR3 is 14 amino acids.

The J gene is TRBJ2-7, the V gene TRBV19, with TRBD1 identical over 9 bases. V dropped 5 bases and J dropped 6; count of bases not matched to a gene: 8. The germline V gene encodes CDR1 LNHDA and CDR2 SQIVND (reference sequence). CDR3 length: 14 residues. CDR3 protein: CASSVQGQGSEQYF. Written as DNA, the CDR3 is TGTGCCAGTAGTGTGCAGGGACAGGGTTCCGAGCAGTACTTC.